A selection of T cell receptor beta chains follows, all from one sample in a study of regulatory T cells in long-lasting Graves disease. One entry per CDR3 protein results from TCRdb running MiXCR on the multiplex PCR reads. The sample has almost 350,000 distinct CDR3 sequences; roughly a fifth are singletons. This sample comprised peripheral blood mononuclear cells (PBMCs), obtained when the disease was refractory, from a patient treated with antithyroid drugs. These receptors originate from a female donor with Graves disease. CDR3s include the opening cysteine and the closing phenylalanine or tryptophan. The order of the fields is V gene, J gene, D gene, clone size, CDR3 DNA, CDR3 protein. D genes are given only for firm matches. Where a row states a size, it is once, few, many or the class of an expanded clone; other rows omit it.

TRBV4-3,TRBJ1-1,.,.,TGCGCCAGCAGCCAAGACATGATGAACACTGAAGCTTTCTTT,CASSQDMMNTEAFF
TRBV7-2,TRBJ2-2,.,few,TGTGCCAGCAGCTTAGTAGCGGTCCACACCGGGGAGCTGTTTTTT,CASSLVAVHTGELFF
TRBV20-1,TRBJ2-2,.,.,TGCAGTGCCCCCCTCTTTCCCCTCGGAACCGGGGAGCTGTTTTTT,CSAPLFPLGTGELFF
TRBV10-3,TRBJ1-2,TRBD1,many,TGTGCCATCAGTGGCCGGACAGGGGGCTTGTATGGCTACACCTTC,CAISGRTGGLYGYTF
TRBV10-3,TRBJ1-1,.,many,TGTGCCATCAGGGGAAGCGGCACTGAAGCTTTCTTT,CAIRGSGTEAFF
TRBV28,TRBJ1-6,.,many,TGTGCCAGCAGTTTTAGGGACCGTTTATTGGATTCACCCCTCCACTTT,CASSFRDRLLDSPLHF
TRBV2,TRBJ2-7,.,many,TGTGCCAGCAGTGAAGCGCCGCGGAGTGACTACGAGCAGTACTTC,CASSEAPRSDYEQYF
TRBV6-9,TRBJ2-7,TRBD1,.,TGTGCCAGCAGTTACTGGGACAGGGACTACGAGCAGTACTTC,CASSYWDRDYEQYF
TRBV30,TRBJ2-7,.,.,TGTGCCTGGAGTGTAGGGGCCCGGAGGGGTCATTCTATCTACGAGCAGTACTTC,CAWSVGARRGHSIYEQYF
TRBV7-3,TRBJ1-2,TRBD1,many,TGTGCCAGCAGCTTAACGGCAGGGGGAAACTATGGCTACACCTTC,CASSLTAGGNYGYTF
TRBV20-1,TRBJ1-4,.,many,TGCAGTGCTACCGACGGAACTAATGAAAAACTGTTTTTT,CSATDGTNEKLFF
TRBV7-2,TRBJ2-5,TRBD1,many,TGTGCCAGCAGCGTGGACAGGGGGCCCTCGGCCCAGTACTTC,CASSVDRGPSAQYF
TRBV5-1,TRBJ1-1,.,few,TGCGCCAGCAGCTTGGGGCGAAGGGGTGAAGCTTTCTTT,CASSLGRRGEAFF
TRBV7-9,TRBJ1-5,TRBD1,few,TGTGCCAGCAGCAGTGGGACAGCGCGCAATCAGCCCCAGCATTTT,CASSSGTARNQPQHF
TRBV6-5,TRBJ1-2,.,many,TGTGCCAGCAGTTTTGGGCAAGGCTACACCTTC,CASSFGQGYTF
TRBV5-4,TRBJ2-6,.,many,TGTGCCAGCAGCTCGCCGCAGGGCTCTGGGGCCAACGTCCTGACTTTC,CASSSPQGSGANVLTF
TRBV7-9,TRBJ2-1,TRBD2,.,TGTGCCAGCAGCCACCGGGGGGTCCCGGGGAATGAGCAGTTCTTC,CASSHRGVPGNEQFF
TRBV6-1,TRBJ1-1,.,few,TGTGCCAGCAGTACCAAAGAGGGTTTAACTGAAGCTTTCTTT,CASSTKEGLTEAFF
TRBV7-9,TRBJ2-5,.,few,TGTGCCAGCAGCTTAGCGCGGGGCATTGCTGAGACCCAGTACTTC,CASSLARGIAETQYF
TRBV6-5,TRBJ2-2,TRBD1,many,TGTGCCAGCAGTTACCCACCAGGGGACAGGGGATACGGGACCGGGGAGCTGTTTTTT,CASSYPPGDRGYGTGELFF
TRBV5-1,TRBJ1-1,.,.,TGCGCCAGCAGCTTGGGTCAGAACATGAGCACTGAAGCTTTCTTT,CASSLGQNMSTEAFF
TRBV4-1,TRBJ1-1,.,.,TGCGCCAGCAGCCAAGAAACGGAGGGGCGCACTGAAGCTTTCTTT,CASSQETEGRTEAFF
TRBV11-2,TRBJ2-5,.,many,TGTGCCAGCAGCCCCCCTTGGGAGCAAGAGACCCAGTACTTC,CASSPPWEQETQYF
TRBV6-1,TRBJ2-2,.,.,TGTGCCAGCAGACCTAACGACGGCGCCGGGGAGCTGTTTTTT,CASRPNDGAGELFF